A selection of T cell receptor beta chains follows, all from one sample in a study of T cells in Graves' hyperthyroidism and ophthalmopathy. TCRdb re-analysed the multiplex PCR reads in MiXCR, keeping a single row per CDR3 protein. The sample contains over 250,000 distinct CDR3 sequences, less than 30% of which appear only once. What was sequenced was blood. The receptors derive from a man between 40 and 49 years old with Graves' hyperthyroidism that later progressed to Graves' ophthalmopathy. Each CDR3 is given with its conserved first and last residue.

J: TRBJ1-5
V: TRBV20-1
CDR3: CSASLGTGQPQHF

J: TRBJ2-2
V: TRBV6-5
CDR3: CASRGTGELFF

J: TRBJ1-5
V: TRBV4-1
CDR3: CASSQDAYSNQPQHF

J: TRBJ1-5
V: TRBV28
CDR3: CASPPGGLLRQHF

J: TRBJ2-5
V: TRBV6-5
CDR3: CASSYMDREGETQYF

J: TRBJ1-2
V: TRBV12-3/TRBV12-4
CDR3: CASRRTSGYTF

J: TRBJ2-5
V: TRBV3-1
CDR3: CASSTAAQETQYF

J: TRBJ1-2
V: TRBV6-2/TRBV6-3
CDR3: CASLNEPQGWHGYTF

J: TRBJ2-7
V: TRBV10-3
CDR3: CATEREGSYEQYF

J: TRBJ1-1
V: TRBV6-5
CDR3: CASSYSSGGLNTEAFF

J: TRBJ2-5
V: TRBV24-1
CDR3: CATSDALTRETQYF

J: TRBJ1-1
V: TRBV6-5
CDR3: CASSYDRVNTEAFF

J: TRBJ1-3
V: TRBV12-3/TRBV12-4
CDR3: CASQSGNTIYF

J: TRBJ1-5
V: TRBV6-5
CDR3: CASSYYRGSQPQHF

J: TRBJ1-3
V: TRBV20-1
CDR3: CSARGGPWMSSPGNSGNTIYF

J: TRBJ2-5
V: TRBV12-3/TRBV12-4
CDR3: CASTNGQRSDQETQYF

J: TRBJ2-7
V: TRBV30
CDR3: CAWSVTSFGEQYF

J: TRBJ1-5
V: TRBV6-5
CDR3: CASSYSIGGSSNQPQHF

J: TRBJ2-7
V: TRBV5-1
CDR3: CASSLDVAGGGEQYF

J: TRBJ2-6
V: TRBV5-1
CDR3: CASREVRSGANVLTF

J: TRBJ2-7
V: TRBV27
CDR3: CASSLGRGQTRGYEQYF

J: TRBJ2-7
V: TRBV2
CDR3: CASTGTSGSHEQYF

J: TRBJ1-2
V: TRBV29-1
CDR3: CSVDGPNYGYTF

J: TRBJ1-1
V: TRBV7-3
CDR3: CASSLSGHSNTEAFF

J: TRBJ1-2
V: TRBV5-6
CDR3: CASSLVVGLEYGYTF

J: TRBJ2-7
V: TRBV29-1
CDR3: CSVRARGSSYEQYF

J: TRBJ1-2
V: TRBV6-1
CDR3: CASSEGTPHYGYTF

J: TRBJ1-2
V: TRBV20-1
CDR3: CSARDNQGEGYTF

J: TRBJ2-2
V: TRBV20-1
CDR3: CSARDQQGNTGELFF

J: TRBJ2-5
V: TRBV29-1
CDR3: CSVVRQQETQYF

J: TRBJ2-1
V: TRBV30
CDR3: CAWSSTGVDNEQFF

J: TRBJ2-2
V: TRBV6-5
CDR3: CASRGRQGRSNTGELFF

J: TRBJ2-7
V: TRBV9
CDR3: CASSPRLQGNEQYF

J: TRBJ1-5
V: TRBV27
CDR3: CASSLHNYRGSINQPQHF

J: TRBJ2-4
V: TRBV12-3/TRBV12-4
CDR3: CASSLRTSGKNIQYF

J: TRBJ2-7
V: TRBV30
CDR3: CAWNRFRDSYEQYF

J: TRBJ2-7
V: TRBV7-2
CDR3: CASSLVGQGSHEQYF

J: TRBJ2-7
V: TRBV30
CDR3: CAWSVIYEQYF

J: TRBJ1-3
V: TRBV29-1
CDR3: CSVDAGNTIYF

J: TRBJ2-7
V: TRBV28
CDR3: CASRDLRTLYEQYF

J: TRBJ2-2
V: TRBV19
CDR3: CASSLAAAGELFF

J: TRBJ1-1
V: TRBV12-3/TRBV12-4
CDR3: CASSLTRAGEAFF

J: TRBJ2-5
V: TRBV27
CDR3: CASSLAAGYETQYF

J: TRBJ1-5
V: TRBV6-1
CDR3: CASKDRVLQPQHF

J: TRBJ1-3
V: TRBV2
CDR3: CASSRGTDGNTIYF

J: TRBJ2-7
V: TRBV30
CDR3: CAWSSGLYEQYF

J: TRBJ2-2
V: TRBV9
CDR3: CASSASGGELFF

J: TRBJ1-4
V: TRBV7-8
CDR3: CASSLVGTGSEKLFF

J: TRBJ1-2
V: TRBV6-1
CDR3: CASSDGDYYGYTF

J: TRBJ1-2
V: TRBV6-1
CDR3: CASSTPGANYGYTF

J: TRBJ2-6
V: TRBV5-1
CDR3: CASSLLSGRSGANVLTF

J: TRBJ2-5
V: TRBV6-1
CDR3: CASSASGRWIPETQYF